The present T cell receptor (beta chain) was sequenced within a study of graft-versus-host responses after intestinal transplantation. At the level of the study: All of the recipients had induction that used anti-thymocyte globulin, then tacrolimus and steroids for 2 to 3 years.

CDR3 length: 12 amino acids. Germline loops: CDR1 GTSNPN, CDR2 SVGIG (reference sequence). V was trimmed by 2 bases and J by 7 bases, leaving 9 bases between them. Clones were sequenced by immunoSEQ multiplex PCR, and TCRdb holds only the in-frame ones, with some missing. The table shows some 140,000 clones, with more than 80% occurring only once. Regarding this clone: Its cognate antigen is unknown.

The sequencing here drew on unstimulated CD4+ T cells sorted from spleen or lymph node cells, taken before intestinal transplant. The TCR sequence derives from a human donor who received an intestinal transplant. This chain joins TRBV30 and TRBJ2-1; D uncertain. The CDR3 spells CAWSLGLNEQFF. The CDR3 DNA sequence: TGTGCCTGGAGTTTGGGATTGAATGAGCAGTTCTTC.